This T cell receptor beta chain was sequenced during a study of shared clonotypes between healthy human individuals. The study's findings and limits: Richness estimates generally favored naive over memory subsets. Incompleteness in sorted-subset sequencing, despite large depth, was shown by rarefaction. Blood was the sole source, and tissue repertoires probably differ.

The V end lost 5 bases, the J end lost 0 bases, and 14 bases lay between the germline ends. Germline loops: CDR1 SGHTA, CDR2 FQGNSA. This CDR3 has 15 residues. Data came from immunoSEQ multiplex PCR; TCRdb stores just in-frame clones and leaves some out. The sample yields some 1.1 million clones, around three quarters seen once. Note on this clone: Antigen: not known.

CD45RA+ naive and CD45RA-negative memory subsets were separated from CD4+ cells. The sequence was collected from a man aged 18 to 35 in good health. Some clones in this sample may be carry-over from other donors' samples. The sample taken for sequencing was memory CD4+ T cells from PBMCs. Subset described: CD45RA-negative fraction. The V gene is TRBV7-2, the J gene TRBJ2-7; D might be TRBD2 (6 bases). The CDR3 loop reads CASSATREVSYEQYF. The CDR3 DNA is TGTGCCAGCAGCGCGACAAGGGAGGTCTCCTACGAGCAGTACTTC.